This paragraph reports one TCR beta chain. The record originates from a study of cytomegalovirus exposure and HLA in healthy donors. In the study overall: Around 180 million T cells yielded approximately 100 million unique TCR beta sequences, as an earlier analysis found. An early data release held 75 million to 100 million unique TCRs from HLA-typed donors.

CDR3 length equals 15 residues. The V segment lost 4 bases and the J segment 3 bases; nucleotides outside the gene matches: 8. Germline CDR1 and CDR2: LGHNA and YSLEER. This PCR relied on a set of 60 Vbeta primers and 13 Jbeta primers. Data came from immunoSEQ multiplex PCR; TCRdb stores just in-frame clones and leaves some out. The sample lists 120,000 or so clones, 80% occurring once. The chain couples TRBV4-3 to TRBJ2-5; 7 nucleotides agree with TRBD1. This TCR was sampled from a man aged 45-65 years in good health and CMV-seronegative. Sample: PBMCs. The CDR3 reads CASSPRQGAEETQYF. Here the CDR3 DNA reads TGCGCCAGCAGCCCCCGACAGGGCGCGGAAGAGACCCAGTACTTC.